A single TCR beta chain is shown here with its context. Its target is unknown. These data come from a study of T-cell memory formation after mild COVID-19. For the study at large: Largely donor-specific sequence clusters came from a couple of donors. Findings and limits, study-wide: Mainly CM and EM harbored the contracting CD4+ clones; mainly EMRA harbored the CD8+ ones. Cross-reactive memory apparently joined, as some responding clones appeared in pre-infection memory.

CDR1 is DFQATT, CDR2 SNEGSKA, per germline (reference sequence). V lost 1 base to trimming and J lost 9 bases, with 19 bases between them. The CDR3 totals 15 residues. Employing constant-segment primers, 5'RACE generated TCR alpha and TCR beta cDNA libraries bearing sample barcodes and UMIs. TCRdb ran MiXCR on the 5' RACE reads and lists one entry per CDR3 protein. The repertoire has 300,000 to 350,000 distinct CDR3 sequences, roughly 13% of them found once; the top ten carry 22%. The clonotype comes from a man younger than 35 who had mild COVID-19 (a few samples of this study predate the infection). Cell type and time point are not known. V usage is TRBV20-1 and J usage is TRBJ2-1; D possibly corresponds to TRBD1 (6 bases). The sequencing sample was made of PBMCs or a T cell subset sorted from them (not recorded which). CDR3 in DNA: TGCAGTGCTAGAGGGGGGCAGTCAAGCAACCGTGAGCAGTTCTTC. It yields the protein CSARGGQSSNREQFF.